This TCR beta chain stems from a study of persistence of HIV-infected CD4 T cells. Study in general: Anti-CD3/anti-CD28 beads activated more cells than antigen stimulation did.

As to this clone: Its antigen remains unidentified.

The libraries were made with immunoSEQ version 4 in survey mode. The table came from immunoSEQ multiplex PCR; TCRdb's copy has only in-frame clones and leaves some out. This table has tens of thousands of clones, around 90% appearing once. The CDR3 sequence is 14 residues long. The V end lost 1 base, the J end lost 5 bases, and 11 bases lay between the germline ends. The germline gives CDR1 SGHDN, CDR2 FVKESK. This nonspecific control used anti-CD3/anti-CD28 bead stimulation of CD4+ T cells. Responding CD4+ T cells were sorted by upregulation of both CD40 ligand and CD69. This clonotype was sampled from an adult woman with HIV who was CMV-seropositive. The sequences come from CD4+ T cells sorted from PBMCs after roughly 18-hour stimulation, collected from a patient who received antiretroviral therapy. The chain employs TRBV14 and TRBJ1-1; the D gene is possibly TRBD1 (5 bases). The CDR3 sequence: CASSQAGWLTEAFF. The CDR3 DNA sequence: TGTGCCAGCAGCCAAGCAGGGTGGCTAACTGAAGCTTTCTTT.